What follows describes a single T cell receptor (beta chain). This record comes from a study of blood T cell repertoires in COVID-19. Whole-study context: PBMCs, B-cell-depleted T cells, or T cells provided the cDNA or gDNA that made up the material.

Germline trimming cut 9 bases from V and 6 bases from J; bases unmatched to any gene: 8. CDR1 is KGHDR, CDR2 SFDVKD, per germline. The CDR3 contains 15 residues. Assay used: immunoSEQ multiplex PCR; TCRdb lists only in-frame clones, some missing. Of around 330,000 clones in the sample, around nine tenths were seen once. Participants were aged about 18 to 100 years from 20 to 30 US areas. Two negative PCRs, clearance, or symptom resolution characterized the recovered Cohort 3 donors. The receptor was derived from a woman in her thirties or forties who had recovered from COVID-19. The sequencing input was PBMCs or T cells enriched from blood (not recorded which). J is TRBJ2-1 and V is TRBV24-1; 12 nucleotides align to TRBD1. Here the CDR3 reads CATSRPGQGANEQFF. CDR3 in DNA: TGTGCCACCTCGAGACCGGGACAGGGGGCCAATGAGCAGTTCTTC.